These T cell receptor beta chains were read from a single sample in a study of T cell repertoires in cytomegalovirus infection. TCRdb used MiXCR to reprocess the reads, holding one entry per CDR3 protein. The repertoire holds tens of thousands of distinct CDR3 sequences, with 20% to 30% as singletons. No antigen has been identified for these receptors. Source: CD8+ T cells from cultured PBMCs, taken from culture after CMV antigen stimulation. The receptors originated from a human donor in good health (CMV status not recorded). Some clones in this sample may be carry-over from other donors' samples. The CDR3 runs from the conserved cysteine through the conserved F or W. Each record gives: D gene, clone size, J gene, V gene, CDR3 DNA, CDR3 protein. D genes are given only for firm matches. The size entry is marked missing in some rows and otherwise reads once, few, many or a size class.

d_call: -
clone_size: few
j_call: TRBJ2-2
v_call: TRBV27
cdr3_nt: TGTGCCAGCAGTCCCCGGGAGCCCACCGGGGAGCTGTTTTTT
cdr3_aa: CASSPREPTGELFF

d_call: -
clone_size: few
j_call: TRBJ1-1
v_call: TRBV29-1
cdr3_nt: TGCAGCGTTGGGGTGACACCTAACACTGAAGCTTTCTTT
cdr3_aa: CSVGVTPNTEAFF

d_call: TRBD1
clone_size: -
j_call: TRBJ2-7
v_call: TRBV12-5
cdr3_nt: TGTGCTAGTATGGGGGTAGGACAGGGAGACGAGCAGTACTTC
cdr3_aa: CASMGVGQGDEQYF

d_call: -
clone_size: many
j_call: TRBJ1-2
v_call: TRBV7-9
cdr3_nt: TGTGCCAGCAGCTCTTCTAACTATGGCTACACCTTC
cdr3_aa: CASSSSNYGYTF

d_call: TRBD2
clone_size: many
j_call: TRBJ2-1
v_call: TRBV12-3/TRBV12-4
cdr3_nt: TGTGCCAGCAGTTTAGAGATAGCGGGCCCCCCCTACAATGAGCAGTTCTTC
cdr3_aa: CASSLEIAGPPYNEQFF

d_call: -
clone_size: many
j_call: TRBJ1-2
v_call: TRBV7-9
cdr3_nt: TGTGCCAGCAGCTCAACCGGATCTACGGTAAAGGACGGCTACACCTTC
cdr3_aa: CASSSTGSTVKDGYTF

d_call: TRBD2
clone_size: many
j_call: TRBJ2-3
v_call: TRBV4-1
cdr3_nt: TGCGCCAGCAGCCAGGAACTACTAGCGGGAGGTGGCGATACGCAGTATTTT
cdr3_aa: CASSQELLAGGGDTQYF

d_call: -
clone_size: medium-sized
j_call: TRBJ2-7
v_call: TRBV7-6
cdr3_nt: TGTGCCAGCAGCTTGGACAGTTCGAACTCCTACGAGCAGTACTTC
cdr3_aa: CASSLDSSNSYEQYF

d_call: -
clone_size: -
j_call: TRBJ1-3
v_call: TRBV19
cdr3_nt: TGTGCCGGTAGTATAGATCTCCGGGCTGGAAACACCATATATTTT
cdr3_aa: CAGSIDLRAGNTIYF

d_call: -
clone_size: few
j_call: TRBJ2-2
v_call: TRBV4-3
cdr3_nt: TGCGCCAGCAGCCAAGAAGTTCAGGGTGTTGGCACCGGGGAGCTGTTTTTT
cdr3_aa: CASSQEVQGVGTGELFF

d_call: TRBD1
clone_size: few
j_call: TRBJ1-1
v_call: TRBV11-3
cdr3_nt: TGTGCCAGCAGCCTCCGACGCGTGGGACAGGGTCTCGGCACTGAAGCTTTCTTT
cdr3_aa: CASSLRRVGQGLGTEAFF

d_call: TRBD1
clone_size: few
j_call: TRBJ2-3
v_call: TRBV5-1
cdr3_nt: TGCGCCAGCAGCTTGTGGGACAGCGCCACAGATACGCAGTATTTT
cdr3_aa: CASSLWDSATDTQYF

d_call: TRBD2
clone_size: -
j_call: TRBJ2-7
v_call: TRBV19
cdr3_nt: TGTGCCAGTAGTAGCGGCGCTAGCGGGAGCTACGAGCAGTACTTC
cdr3_aa: CASSSGASGSYEQYF

d_call: -
clone_size: many
j_call: TRBJ1-4
v_call: TRBV27
cdr3_nt: TGTGCCAGCAGTTTACGGGGGACACCCTACCAGGGCGGTGAAAAACTGTTTTTT
cdr3_aa: CASSLRGTPYQGGEKLFF

d_call: TRBD2
clone_size: few
j_call: TRBJ2-3
v_call: TRBV7-9
cdr3_nt: TGTGCCAGCAGCTTAGAAGCGGGGGGGGACACAGATACGCAGTATTTT
cdr3_aa: CASSLEAGGDTDTQYF

d_call: -
clone_size: -
j_call: TRBJ2-3
v_call: TRBV4-3
cdr3_nt: TGCGCCAGCAGCCAAGAGTTGGGTGGGACAGATACGCAGTATTTT
cdr3_aa: CASSQELGGTDTQYF

d_call: -
clone_size: medium-sized
j_call: TRBJ1-1
v_call: TRBV5-1
cdr3_nt: TGCGCCAGCAGCTTGTCCAACAGGGAGTGGGTCTTT
cdr3_aa: CASSLSNREWVF

d_call: -
clone_size: many
j_call: TRBJ1-1
v_call: TRBV10-3
cdr3_nt: TGTGCCATCAAGCCCGGGATGAACACTGAAGCTTTCTTT
cdr3_aa: CAIKPGMNTEAFF

d_call: TRBD1
clone_size: few
j_call: TRBJ2-5
v_call: TRBV30
cdr3_nt: TGTGCCTGGGACAGGGGGGCCCAAGAGACCCAGTACTTC
cdr3_aa: CAWDRGAQETQYF

d_call: -
clone_size: -
j_call: TRBJ1-3
v_call: TRBV20-1
cdr3_nt: TGCAGTGCTAGAGGACCAGTCTCTGGAAACACCATATATTTT
cdr3_aa: CSARGPVSGNTIYF

d_call: -
clone_size: many
j_call: TRBJ2-1
v_call: TRBV5-8
cdr3_nt: TGTGCCAGCAGCTTGTGGGACCAATACAATGAGCAGTTCTTC
cdr3_aa: CASSLWDQYNEQFF

d_call: -
clone_size: few
j_call: TRBJ2-3
v_call: TRBV4-3
cdr3_nt: TGCGCCAGCAGCCAAGTGGGGGGAGGCACAGATACGCAGTATTTT
cdr3_aa: CASSQVGGGTDTQYF

d_call: TRBD2
clone_size: few
j_call: TRBJ2-2
v_call: TRBV4-3
cdr3_nt: TGCGCCAGCAGCCAAGAGATGATCGGGACTAGCGGCCCCGGGGAGCTGTTTTTT
cdr3_aa: CASSQEMIGTSGPGELFF

d_call: -
clone_size: -
j_call: TRBJ1-1
v_call: TRBV11-1
cdr3_nt: TGTGCCAGCAGCACCAGGGTTTTGGGCACTGAAGCTTTCTTT
cdr3_aa: CASSTRVLGTEAFF

d_call: TRBD1
clone_size: -
j_call: TRBJ1-2
v_call: TRBV6-5
cdr3_nt: TGTGCCAGCAGTCCTCCCGGGACAGGGATGGGTGGCTACACCTTC
cdr3_aa: CASSPPGTGMGGYTF

d_call: -
clone_size: many
j_call: TRBJ2-1
v_call: TRBV19
cdr3_nt: TGTGCCAGTAGTATTAGCCTGGCGGGGCGATCCTACAATGAGCAGTTCTTC
cdr3_aa: CASSISLAGRSYNEQFF

d_call: -
clone_size: -
j_call: TRBJ1-1
v_call: TRBV6-2/TRBV6-3
cdr3_nt: TGTGCCAGCGCGAGAGGCGGGATAATGAACACTGAAGCTTTCTTT
cdr3_aa: CASARGGIMNTEAFF

d_call: TRBD2
clone_size: few
j_call: TRBJ2-1
v_call: TRBV7-8
cdr3_nt: TGTGCCAGCAGCTTAGCGCGGGGACTAGTCGACAATGAGCAGTTCTTC
cdr3_aa: CASSLARGLVDNEQFF

d_call: TRBD2
clone_size: -
j_call: TRBJ2-3
v_call: TRBV14
cdr3_nt: TGTGCCAGCAGCCACCCCCATAGCGGGAGGGGAGCCGATACGCAGTATTTT
cdr3_aa: CASSHPHSGRGADTQYF

d_call: -
clone_size: many
j_call: TRBJ1-2
v_call: TRBV4-3
cdr3_nt: TGCGCCAGCAGCCAAGATTGGAGCGGGATTCAGAGCTATGGCTACACCTTC
cdr3_aa: CASSQDWSGIQSYGYTF

d_call: TRBD2
clone_size: many
j_call: TRBJ2-7
v_call: TRBV7-8
cdr3_nt: TGTGCCAGCAGCTCGGGTTTGGGGAGGAAAGGCGGGAGTTGGAACGAGCAGTACTTC
cdr3_aa: CASSSGLGRKGGSWNEQYF

d_call: TRBD1
clone_size: -
j_call: TRBJ2-1
v_call: TRBV27
cdr3_nt: TGTGCCAGCAGTTTATGGGGACAGGGTCGGAATGAGCAGTTCTTC
cdr3_aa: CASSLWGQGRNEQFF

d_call: TRBD1
clone_size: many
j_call: TRBJ2-7
v_call: TRBV7-2
cdr3_nt: TGTGCCAGCAGCATCTCGGGACAGGGTTCCTACGAGCAGTACTTC
cdr3_aa: CASSISGQGSYEQYF